The present T cell receptor (beta chain) was sequenced within a study of blood T cell repertoires in COVID-19. Study at large: Samples taken during acute and convalescent COVID-19 were collected in the United States, Italy and Spain.

Some clones are missing from TCRdb's copy, which holds only in-frame ones; the method was immunoSEQ multiplex PCR. The table includes approximately 220,000 clones, over 75% detected once. The material sequenced was peripheral blood. The sequence derives from a woman older than 75 with acute or convalescent COVID-19.

The CDR3 sequence is CASSYRDSEVSEQFF. The CDR3, as DNA: TGTGCCAGCAGTTACCGGGACTCCGAGGTTAGTGAGCAGTTCTTC. V gene TRBV6-5 combines with J gene TRBJ2-1; D perhaps matches TRBD2 (6 bases). Trimming removed 2 bases at V and 9 bases at J, with 17 bases between. Germline lookup yields CDR1 MNHEY and CDR2 SVGAGI. This CDR3 region has 15 residues.